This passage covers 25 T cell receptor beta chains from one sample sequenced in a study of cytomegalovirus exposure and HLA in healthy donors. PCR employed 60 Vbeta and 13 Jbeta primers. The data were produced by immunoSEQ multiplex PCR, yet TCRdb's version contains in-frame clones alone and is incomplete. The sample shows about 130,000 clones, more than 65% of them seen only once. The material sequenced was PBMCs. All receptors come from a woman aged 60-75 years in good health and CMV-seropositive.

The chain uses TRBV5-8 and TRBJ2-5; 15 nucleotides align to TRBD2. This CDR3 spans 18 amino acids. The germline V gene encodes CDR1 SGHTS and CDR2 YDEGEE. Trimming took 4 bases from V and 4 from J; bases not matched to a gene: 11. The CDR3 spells CASSQGLAGGINTETQYF. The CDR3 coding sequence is TGTGCCAGCAGCCAGGGACTAGCGGGGGGCATCAACACAGAGACCCAGTACTTC.

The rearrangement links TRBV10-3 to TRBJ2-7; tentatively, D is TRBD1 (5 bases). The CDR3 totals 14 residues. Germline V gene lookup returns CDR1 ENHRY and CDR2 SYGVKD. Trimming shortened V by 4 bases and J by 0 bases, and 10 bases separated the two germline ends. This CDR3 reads CAISGGRSSYEQYF. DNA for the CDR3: TGTGCCATCAGTGGGGGCAGGAGCTCCTACGAGCAGTACTTC.

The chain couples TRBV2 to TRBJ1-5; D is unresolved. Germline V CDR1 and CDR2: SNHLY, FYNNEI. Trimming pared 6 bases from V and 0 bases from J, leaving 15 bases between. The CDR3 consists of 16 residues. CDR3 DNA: TGTGCCAGCAGGCGTCCCGGAGCTAATAGCAATCAGCCCCAGCATTTT. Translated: CASRRPGANSNQPQHF. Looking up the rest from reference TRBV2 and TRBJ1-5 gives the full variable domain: EPEVTQTPSHQVTQMGQEVILRCVPISNHLYFYWYRQILGQKVEFLVSFYNNEISEKSEIFDDQFSVERPDGSNFTLKIRSTKLEDSAMYFCASRRPGANSNQPQHFGDGTRLSIL.

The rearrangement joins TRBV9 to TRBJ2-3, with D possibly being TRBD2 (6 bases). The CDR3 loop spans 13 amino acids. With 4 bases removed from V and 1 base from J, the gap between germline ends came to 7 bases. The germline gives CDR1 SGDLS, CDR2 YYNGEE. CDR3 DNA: TGTGCCAGCAGCCGCGGGGGCACAGATACGCAGTATTTT. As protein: CASSRGGTDTQYF.

DNA for the CDR3: TGCGCCAGCAGCTTGTCTCTAACAGGGGGCGATGGCTACACCTTC. Amino acids: CASSLSLTGGDGYTF. This sequence joins TRBV5-1 and TRBJ1-2, with TRBD1 matching 9 bases. CDR3 length: 15 residues. Trimming at V came to 1 base and at J to 6 bases, leaving 7 bases not matched to a gene. CDR1 is SGHRS and CDR2 is YFSETQ in the germline V gene. Complete variable domain (other parts from reference TRBV5-1 and TRBJ1-2): KAGVTQTPRYLIKTRGQQVTLSCSPISGHRSVSWYQQTPGQGLQFLFEYFSETQRNKGNFPGRFSGRQFSNSRSEMNVSTLELGDSALYLCASSLSLTGGDGYTFGSGTRLTVV.

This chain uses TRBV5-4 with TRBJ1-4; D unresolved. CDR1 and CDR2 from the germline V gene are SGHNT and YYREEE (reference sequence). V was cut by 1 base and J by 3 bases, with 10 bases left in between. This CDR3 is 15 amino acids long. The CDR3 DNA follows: TGTGCCAGCAGCTTGCACGGTTCCGCTAATGAAAAACTGTTTTTT. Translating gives CASSLHGSANEKLFF. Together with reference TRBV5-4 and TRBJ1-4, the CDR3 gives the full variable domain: ETGVTQSPTHLIKTRGQQVTLRCSSQSGHNTVSWYQQALGQGPQFIFQYYREEENGRGNFPPRFSGLQFPNYSSELNVNALELDDSALYLCASSLHGSANEKLFFGSGTQLSVL.

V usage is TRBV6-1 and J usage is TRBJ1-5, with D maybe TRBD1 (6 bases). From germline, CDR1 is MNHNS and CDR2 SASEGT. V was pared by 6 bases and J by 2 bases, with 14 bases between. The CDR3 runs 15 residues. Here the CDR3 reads CASRKDRYGNQPQHF. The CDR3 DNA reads TGTGCCAGCAGAAAAGACAGGTACGGCAATCAGCCCCAGCATTTT.

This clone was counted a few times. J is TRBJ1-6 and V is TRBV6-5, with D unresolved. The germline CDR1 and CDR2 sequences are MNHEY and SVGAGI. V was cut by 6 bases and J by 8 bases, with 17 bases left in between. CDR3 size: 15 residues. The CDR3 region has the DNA TGTGCCAGCAGACTAAGACCCCGTGCGGATTCACCCCTCCACTTT. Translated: CASRLRPRADSPLHF.

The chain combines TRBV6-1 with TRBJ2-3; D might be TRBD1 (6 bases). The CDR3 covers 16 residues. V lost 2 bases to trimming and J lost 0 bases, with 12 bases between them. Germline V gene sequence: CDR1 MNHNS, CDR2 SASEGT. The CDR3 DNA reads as TGTGCCAGCAGTGAACGGGACACCTCTAGCACAGATACGCAGTATTTT. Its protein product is CASSERDTSSTDTQYF.

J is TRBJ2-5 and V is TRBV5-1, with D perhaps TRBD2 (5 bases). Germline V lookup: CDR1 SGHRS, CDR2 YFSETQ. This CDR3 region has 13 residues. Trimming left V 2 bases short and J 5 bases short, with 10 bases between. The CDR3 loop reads CASSLPGKETQYF. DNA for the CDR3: TGCGCCAGCAGCTTACCGGGAAAGGAGACCCAGTACTTC.

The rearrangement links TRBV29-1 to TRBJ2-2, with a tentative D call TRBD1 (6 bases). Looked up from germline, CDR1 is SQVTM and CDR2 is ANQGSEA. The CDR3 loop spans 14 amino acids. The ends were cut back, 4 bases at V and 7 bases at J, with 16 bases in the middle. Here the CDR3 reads CSVGGTGSGGELFF. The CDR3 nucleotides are TGCAGCGTTGGAGGAACAGGGTCGGGCGGGGAGCTGTTTTTT.

The CDR3 nucleotides read TGTGCCAGCAGCCCTACGGTAACCCAGCCCCAGCATTTT. Translating gives CASSPTVTQPQHF. V gene TRBV7-3 combines with J gene TRBJ1-5; no clear D. Trimming cost V 5 bases and J 7 bases, with 12 bases left between them. The CDR3 runs 13 residues. CDR1 is SGHTA, CDR2 FQGTGA, per germline. The full variable domain, completed using reference TRBV7-3 and TRBJ1-5, is GAGVSQTPSNKVTEKGKYVELRCDPISGHTALYWYRQSLGQGPEFLIYFQGTGAADDSGLPNDRFFAVRPEGSVSTLKIQRTERGDSAVYLCASSPTVTQPQHFGDGTRLSIL.

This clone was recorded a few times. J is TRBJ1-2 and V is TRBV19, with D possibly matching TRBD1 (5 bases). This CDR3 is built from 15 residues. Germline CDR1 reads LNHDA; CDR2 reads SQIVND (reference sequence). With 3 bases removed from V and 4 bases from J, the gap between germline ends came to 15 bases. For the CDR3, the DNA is TGTGCCAGTAGTATTGTGGGGAGGGGTGGCTATGGCTACACCTTC. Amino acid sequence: CASSIVGRGGYGYTF. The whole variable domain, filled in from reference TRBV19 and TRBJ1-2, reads DGGITQSPKYLFRKEGQNVTLSCEQNLNHDAMYWYRQDPGQGLRLIYYSQIVNDFQKGDIAEGYSVSREKKESFPLTVTSAQKNPTAFYLCASSIVGRGGYGYTFGSGTRLTVV.

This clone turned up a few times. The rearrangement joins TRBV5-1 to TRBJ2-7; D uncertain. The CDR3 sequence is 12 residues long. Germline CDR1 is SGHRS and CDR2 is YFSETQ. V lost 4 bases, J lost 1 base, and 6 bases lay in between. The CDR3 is CASSAESYEQYF. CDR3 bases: TGCGCCAGCAGCGCTGAGTCCTACGAGCAGTACTTC.

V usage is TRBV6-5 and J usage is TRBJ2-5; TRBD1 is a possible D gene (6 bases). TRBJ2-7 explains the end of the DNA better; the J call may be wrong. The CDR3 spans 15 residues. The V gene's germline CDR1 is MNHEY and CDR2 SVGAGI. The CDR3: CASGQQGSLSYEQYF. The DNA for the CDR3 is TGTGCCAGCGGACAGCAGGGGAGCCTCTCCTACGAGCAGTACTTC.

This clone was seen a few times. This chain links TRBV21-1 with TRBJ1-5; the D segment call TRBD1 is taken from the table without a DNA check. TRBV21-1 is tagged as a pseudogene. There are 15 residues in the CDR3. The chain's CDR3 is CASSKEGASNQPQHF. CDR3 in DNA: TGTGCCAGCAGCAAAGAAGGGGCGAGCAATCAGCCCCAGCATTTT.

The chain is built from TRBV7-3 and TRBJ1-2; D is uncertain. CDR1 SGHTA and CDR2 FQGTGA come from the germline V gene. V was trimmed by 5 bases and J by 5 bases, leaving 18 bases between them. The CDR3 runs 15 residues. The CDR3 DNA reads TGTGCCAGCAGCCCGTCGTATAATTCGGGGTATGGCTACACCTTC. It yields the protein CASSPSYNSGYGYTF.

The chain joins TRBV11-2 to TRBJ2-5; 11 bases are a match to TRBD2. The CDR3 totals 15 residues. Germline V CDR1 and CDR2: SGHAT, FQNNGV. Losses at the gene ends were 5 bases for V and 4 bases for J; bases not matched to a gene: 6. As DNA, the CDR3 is TGTGCCAGCAGCCCAGGGACTAGCGGTAGAGAGACCCAGTACTTC. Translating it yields CASSPGTSGRETQYF.

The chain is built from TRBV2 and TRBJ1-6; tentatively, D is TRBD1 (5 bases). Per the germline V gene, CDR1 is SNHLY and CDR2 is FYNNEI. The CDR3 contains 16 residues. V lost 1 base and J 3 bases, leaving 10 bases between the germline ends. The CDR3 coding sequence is TGTGCCAGCAGTGAAGGCAGACAGAGCTATAATTCACCCCTCCACTTT. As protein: CASSEGRQSYNSPLHF.

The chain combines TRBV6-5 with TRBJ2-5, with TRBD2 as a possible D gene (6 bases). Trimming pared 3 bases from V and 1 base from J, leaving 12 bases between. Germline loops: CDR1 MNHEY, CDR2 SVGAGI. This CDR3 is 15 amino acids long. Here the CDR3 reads CASSYTGTFQETQYF. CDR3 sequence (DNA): TGTGCCAGCAGTTATACCGGGACTTTCCAAGAGACCCAGTACTTC.

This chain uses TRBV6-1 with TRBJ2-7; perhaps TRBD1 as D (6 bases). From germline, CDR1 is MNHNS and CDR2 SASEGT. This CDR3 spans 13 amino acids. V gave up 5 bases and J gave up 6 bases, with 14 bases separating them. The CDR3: CASSWGQTSEQYF. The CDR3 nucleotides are TGTGCCAGCAGTTGGGGACAAACGTCCGAGCAGTACTTC.

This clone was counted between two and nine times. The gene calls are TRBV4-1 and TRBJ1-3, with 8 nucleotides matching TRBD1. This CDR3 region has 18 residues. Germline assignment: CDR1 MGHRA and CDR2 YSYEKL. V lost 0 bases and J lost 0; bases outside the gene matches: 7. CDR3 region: CASSQDRGPQTSGNTIYF. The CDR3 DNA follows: TGCGCCAGCAGCCAAGACAGGGGGCCCCAGACCTCTGGAAACACCATATATTTT.

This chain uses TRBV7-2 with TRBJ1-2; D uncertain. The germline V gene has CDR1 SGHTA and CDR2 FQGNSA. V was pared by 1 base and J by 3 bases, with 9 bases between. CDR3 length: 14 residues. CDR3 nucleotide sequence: TGTGCCAGCAGCTTAGAAATCGGGGACTATGGCTACACCTTC. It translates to CASSLEIGDYGYTF.

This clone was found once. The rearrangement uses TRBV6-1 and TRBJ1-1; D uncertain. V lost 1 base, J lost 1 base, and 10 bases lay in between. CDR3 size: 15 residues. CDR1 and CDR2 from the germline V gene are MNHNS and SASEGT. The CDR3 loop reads CASSEGGGWNTEAFF. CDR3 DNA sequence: TGTGCCAGCAGTGAAGGCGGCGGATGGAACACTGAAGCTTTCTTT.

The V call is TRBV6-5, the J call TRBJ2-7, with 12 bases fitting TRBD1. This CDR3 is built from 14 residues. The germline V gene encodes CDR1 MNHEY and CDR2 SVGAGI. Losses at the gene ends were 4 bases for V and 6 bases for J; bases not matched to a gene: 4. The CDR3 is CASSWGQGAVEQYF. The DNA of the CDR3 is TGTGCCAGCAGTTGGGGACAGGGGGCTGTCGAGCAGTACTTC.